These 23 T cell receptor beta chains came from one sample sequenced in a study of CD8+ T cells in alopecia areata. Isolated RNA was reverse transcribed into cDNA used as the sequencing template. The method was immunoSEQ multiplex PCR; TCRdb's version includes in-frame clones alone and lacks a portion of them. The sample holds 110,000 to 150,000 clones, roughly four fifths seen once. Treatment denoted: oral pan-JAK inhibitor, 5-10 mg twice daily. The sequenced sample was CD8+ T cells sorted from blood, obtained at week 4, from a patient treated with tofacitinib. The receptors shown here come from a human donor with alopecia areata.

This chain connects TRBV27 to TRBJ2-7, with TRBD1 matching over 9 bases. Germline lookup yields CDR1 MNHEY and CDR2 SMNVEV (reference sequence). The CDR3 contains 13 residues. J gave up 0 bases and V 6 bases, and 0 bases lay outside the gene matches. CDR3 DNA: TGTGCCAGCAGACAGGGGGCCTCCTACGAGCAGTACTTC. Protein: CASRQGASYEQYF.

V gene TRBV10-3 combines with J gene TRBJ2-7; TRBD2 agrees at 7 bases. The CDR3 is 15 residues long. V lost 3 bases and J lost 4; bases outside the gene matches: 9. Germline loops: CDR1 ENHRY, CDR2 SYGVKD. CDR3: CAISDPGGGPYEQYF. The CDR3, as DNA: TGTGCCATCAGTGACCCCGGGGGAGGGCCATACGAGCAGTACTTC.

This clone was picked up one time. The CDR3 spells CASSILGVGGYTF. The DNA for the CDR3 is TGTGCCAGTAGTATATTAGGGGTCGGTGGCTACACCTTC. V is TRBV19 and J is TRBJ1-2, with D tentatively TRBD1 (5 bases). V was trimmed by 2 bases and J by 7 bases, leaving 11 bases between them. The CDR3 loop spans 13 amino acids. Germline CDR1 reads LNHDA; CDR2 reads SQIVND (reference sequence).

The J gene is TRBJ2-2, the V gene TRBV19; D ambiguous. V shed 1 base and J shed 5 bases, with 5 bases lying between them. Germline V gene sequence: CDR1 LNHDA, CDR2 SQIVND (reference sequence). The CDR3 is 13 amino acids. Here the CDR3 reads CASSIVGTGELFF. The CDR3 bases are TGTGCCAGTAGTATAGTAGGGACCGGGGAGCTGTTTTTT.

The chain links TRBV4-1 to TRBJ2-5, with D unresolved. With 0 bases removed from V and 2 bases from J, the gap between germline ends came to 7 bases. Germline lookup yields CDR1 MGHRA and CDR2 YSYEKL. There are 14 residues in the CDR3. The CDR3 loop is CASSQDHKQETQYF. The CDR3 DNA reads as TGCGCCAGCAGCCAAGATCATAAGCAAGAGACCCAGTACTTC.

CDR3 DNA sequence: TGCGCCAGCAGTCTAGCGGGGGGGTTTAATGAGCAGTTCTTC. Residues: CASSLAGGFNEQFF. The V and J genes are TRBV10-2 and TRBJ2-1; 12 nucleotides agree with TRBD2. After removal of 5 bases from V and 7 bases from J, the junction contained 3 bases not matched to a gene. Germline values: CDR1 WSHSY, CDR2 SAAADI. The CDR3 spans 14 residues.

The gene calls are TRBV27 and TRBJ2-7; 10 nucleotides agree with TRBD1. With 2 bases clipped from V and 5 bases from J, the junction kept 3 bases outside the gene matches. The CDR3 extends over 14 amino acids. Germline CDR1 MNHEY, CDR2 SMNVEV (reference sequence). The CDR3 sequence: CASSLIGTGDEQYF. Here the CDR3 DNA reads TGTGCCAGCAGTTTAATCGGGACAGGGGACGAGCAGTACTTC.

The V call is TRBV7-6, the J call TRBJ2-4; D is possibly TRBD2 (5 bases). V lost 5 bases to trimming and J lost 3 bases, with 17 bases between them. Germline V lookup: CDR1 SGHVS, CDR2 FNYEAQ. The CDR3 totals 16 residues. CDR3 amino acids: CASSPRRGEGKNIQYF. CDR3 DNA sequence: TGTGCCAGCAGCCCCAGACGAGGCGAGGGCAAAAACATTCAGTACTTC.

The chain combines TRBV5-1 with TRBJ2-7, with TRBD2 matching over 11 bases. The CDR3 is 15 residues long. The V segment lost 2 bases and the J segment 3 bases; nucleotides outside the gene matches: 4. Germline V gives CDR1 SGHRS, CDR2 YFSETQ. This CDR3 reads CASSFTSGGDYEQYF. DNA for the CDR3: TGCGCCAGCAGCTTCACTAGCGGGGGCGACTACGAGCAGTACTTC.

The chain has TRBV5-6 and TRBJ2-5, with D hard to call. Per the germline V gene, CDR1 is SGHDT and CDR2 is YYEEEE. The CDR3 extends over 12 amino acids. With 3 bases removed from V and 0 bases from J, the gap between germline ends came to 3 bases. CDR3 sequence: CASSSYQETQYF. CDR3 coding DNA: TGTGCCAGCAGCTCATACCAAGAGACCCAGTACTTC.

CDR3 amino acids: CASSELGGDTQYF. In nucleotides, the CDR3 is TGTGCCAGCAGTGAACTCGGAGGAGATACGCAGTATTTT. The rearrangement links TRBV25-1 to TRBJ2-3; perhaps TRBD2 as D (5 bases). V was pared by 2 bases and J by 5 bases, with 8 bases between. Germline V lookup: CDR1 MGHDK, CDR2 SYGVNS. There are 13 residues in the CDR3.

The V gene is TRBV7-9, the J gene TRBJ2-3; the D call may be TRBD1 or TRBD2 (5 bases each). The CDR3 has 16 residues. V was cut by 3 bases and J by 0 bases, with 13 bases left in between. CDR1 is SEHNR, CDR2 FQNEAQ, per germline (reference sequence). The CDR3 loop is CASSLSWGSSTDTQYF. In nucleotides, the CDR3 is TGTGCCAGCAGCTTGTCTTGGGGGTCTAGCACAGATACGCAGTATTTT.

This chain links TRBV7-2 with TRBJ1-2; TRBD1 might be the D (5 bases). With 1 base removed from V and 3 bases from J, the gap between germline ends came to 12 bases. Per germline, CDR1 SGHTA and CDR2 FQGNSA. This CDR3 contains 15 residues. The CDR3 bases are TGTGCCAGCAGCTTAGACAACGGGGCCTACTATGGCTACACCTTC. It specifies CASSLDNGAYYGYTF.

This chain joins TRBV23-1 and TRBJ2-3, with 15 bases matching TRBD2. TRBV23-1 is annotated as an ORF whose role is uncertain. Losses at the gene ends were 2 bases for V and 7 bases for J; bases not matched to a gene: 13. The CDR3 spans 19 residues. The CDR3 loop is CASSQPRTWTSGGAHTQYF. The CDR3 bases are TGCGCCAGCAGTCAACCACGAACCTGGACTAGCGGGGGGGCACATACGCAGTATTTT.

The chain uses TRBV5-1 and TRBJ2-6, with a weak D call TRBD2 (5 bases). The CDR3 runs 17 residues. The germline V and J ends were trimmed by 2 bases and 1 base, with 13 bases remaining between them. From germline, CDR1 is SGHRS and CDR2 YFSETQ. The CDR3 region is CASSFGRTLSGANVLTF. DNA of the CDR3: TGCGCCAGCAGCTTTGGACGGACTCTGTCTGGGGCCAACGTCCTGACTTTC.

This chain's CDR3 is CATSRDELVLADTQYF. CDR3 DNA sequence: TGTGCCACCAGCAGAGATGAGCTAGTCTTAGCAGATACGCAGTATTTT. The chain links TRBV15 to TRBJ2-3; no reliable D call. CDR1 is LNHNV and CDR2 is YYDKDF in the germline V gene (reference sequence). V lost 0 bases and J 4 bases, leaving 14 bases between the germline ends. The CDR3 covers 16 residues.

This chain links TRBV4-3 with TRBJ2-5, with D perhaps matching TRBD1 or TRBD2 (5 bases each). The CDR3 has 15 residues. The germline V gene encodes CDR1 LGHNA and CDR2 YSLEER. The V gene lost 0 bases and the J gene lost 5 bases, with 13 bases spanning the gap. As DNA, the CDR3 is TGCGCCAGCAGCCAAGACGTTTGGGGGTGGGAGACCCAGTACTTC. This gives the protein CASSQDVWGWETQYF.

The chain joins TRBV5-1 to TRBJ1-6; a weak D match, TRBD1 (5 bases). Germline CDR1 SGHRS, CDR2 YFSETQ. V gave up 0 bases and J gave up 6 bases, with 10 bases separating them. The CDR3 runs 15 residues. The CDR3 loop reads CASSLDRSTNSPLHF. The CDR3 bases are TGCGCCAGCAGCTTGGACAGGTCAACTAATTCACCCCTCCACTTT.

CDR3 sequence reads: CASSLETGVDEQFF. The CDR3 coding sequence is TGTGCCAGCAGCTTAGAAACCGGGGTCGATGAGCAGTTCTTC. The V gene is TRBV7-9, the J gene TRBJ2-1; TRBD2 is a possible D gene (5 bases). Deletions cut 1 base from V and 8 bases from J, with 12 bases between. The CDR3 runs 14 residues. Germline V gives CDR1 SEHNR, CDR2 FQNEAQ (reference sequence).

This rearrangement joins TRBV6-5 to TRBJ2-7, with D unclear. V shed 6 bases and J shed 2 bases, with 17 bases lying between them. Germline lookup yields CDR1 MNHEY and CDR2 SVGAGI. This CDR3 spans 15 amino acids. The CDR3 reads CASSPSGADPYEQYF. The CDR3 coding sequence is TGTGCCAGCAGCCCCTCCGGTGCGGATCCCTACGAGCAGTACTTC.

CDR3 sequence (DNA): TGTGCCAGCAGCTCGGATCCGGATGTGGGGGAGCAGTACTTC. It yields the protein CASSSDPDVGEQYF. V gene TRBV7-2 combines with J gene TRBJ2-7; the D is unclear. Trimming pared 4 bases from V and 7 bases from J, leaving 17 bases between. The CDR3 totals 14 residues. Germline V gene sequence: CDR1 SGHTA, CDR2 FQGNSA. Combining the CDR3 with reference TRBV7-2 and TRBJ2-7 gives the whole variable domain GAGVSQSPSNKVTEKGKDVELRCDPISGHTALYWYRQSLGQGLEFLIYFQGNSAPDKSGLPSDRFSAERTGGSVSTLTIQRTQQEDSAVYLCASSSDPDVGEQYFGPGTRLTVT.

This clone came up once. V usage is TRBV4-1 and J usage is TRBJ2-7; possible D gene TRBD1, 5 bases. Trimming removed 0 bases from V and 1 base from J, with 7 bases in between. The CDR3 covers 14 residues. Germline V lookup: CDR1 MGHRA, CDR2 YSYEKL. The CDR3 sequence is CASSQDQGSYEQYF. The CDR3 nucleotides read TGCGCCAGCAGCCAAGATCAGGGATCCTACGAGCAGTACTTC.

This clone showed up just once. The chain uses TRBV7-9 and TRBJ2-5; no definite D call. Trimming shortened V by 6 bases and J by 4 bases, and 12 bases separated the two germline ends. The CDR3 is made up of 13 amino acids. Germline loops: CDR1 SEHNR, CDR2 FQNEAQ (reference sequence). DNA for the CDR3: TGTGCCAGCAGACCGAATAGAGGAGAGACCCAGTACTTC. It yields the protein CASRPNRGETQYF.